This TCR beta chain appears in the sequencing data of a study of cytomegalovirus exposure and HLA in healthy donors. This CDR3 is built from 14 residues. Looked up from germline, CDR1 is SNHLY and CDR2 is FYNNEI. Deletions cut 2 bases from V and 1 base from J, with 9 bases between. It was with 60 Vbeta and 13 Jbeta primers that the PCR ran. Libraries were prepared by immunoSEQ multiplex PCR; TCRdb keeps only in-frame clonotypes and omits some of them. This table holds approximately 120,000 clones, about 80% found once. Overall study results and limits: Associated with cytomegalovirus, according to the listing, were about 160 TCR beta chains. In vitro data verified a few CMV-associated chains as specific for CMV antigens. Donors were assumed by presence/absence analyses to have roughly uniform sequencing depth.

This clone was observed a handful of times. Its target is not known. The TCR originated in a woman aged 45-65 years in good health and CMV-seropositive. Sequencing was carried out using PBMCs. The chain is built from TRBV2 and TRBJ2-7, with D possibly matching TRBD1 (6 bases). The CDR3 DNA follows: TGTGCCAGCAGTGAAACAGGGATGTCCTACGAGCAGTACTTC. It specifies CASSETGMSYEQYF. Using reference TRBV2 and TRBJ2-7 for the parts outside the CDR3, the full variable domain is EPEVTQTPSHQVTQMGQEVILRCVPISNHLYFYWYRQILGQKVEFLVSFYNNEISEKSEIFDDQFSVERPDGSNFTLKIRSTKLEDSAMYFCASSETGMSYEQYFGPGTRLTVT.